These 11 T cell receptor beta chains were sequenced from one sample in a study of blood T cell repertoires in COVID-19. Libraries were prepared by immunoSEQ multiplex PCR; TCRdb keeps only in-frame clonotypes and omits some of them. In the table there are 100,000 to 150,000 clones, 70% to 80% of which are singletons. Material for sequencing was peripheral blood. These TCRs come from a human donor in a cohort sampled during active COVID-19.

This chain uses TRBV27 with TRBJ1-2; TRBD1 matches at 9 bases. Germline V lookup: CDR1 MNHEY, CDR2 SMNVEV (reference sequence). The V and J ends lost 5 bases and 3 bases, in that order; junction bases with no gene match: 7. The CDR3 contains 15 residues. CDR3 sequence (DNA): TGTGCCAGCAGTCCTCAGACAGGGGGACACTATGGCTACACCTTC. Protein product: CASSPQTGGHYGYTF.

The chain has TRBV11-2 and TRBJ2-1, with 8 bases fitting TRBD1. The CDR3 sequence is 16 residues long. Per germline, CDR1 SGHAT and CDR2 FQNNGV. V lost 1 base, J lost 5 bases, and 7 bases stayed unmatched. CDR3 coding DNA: TGTGCCAGCAGCTTAGTTTGGACAGGGCCCCACAATGAGCAGTTCTTC. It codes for CASSLVWTGPHNEQFF.

DNA of the CDR3: TGTGCCAGCAGCCGACTAGCGGGACAAGCAGATACGCAGTATTTT. It specifies CASSRLAGQADTQYF. The V and J genes are TRBV6-6 and TRBJ2-3, with TRBD2 identical over 11 bases. Germline CDR1 reads MNHNY; CDR2 reads SVGAGI (reference sequence). V was pared by 6 bases and J by 4 bases, with 6 bases of the junction left unmatched. The CDR3 is made up of 15 amino acids.

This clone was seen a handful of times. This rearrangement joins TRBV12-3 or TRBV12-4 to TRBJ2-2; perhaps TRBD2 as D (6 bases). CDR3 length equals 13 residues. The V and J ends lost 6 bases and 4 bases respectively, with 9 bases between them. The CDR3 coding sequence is TGTGCCAGCAGGGGACTCGGCACCGGGGAGCTGTTTTTT. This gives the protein CASRGLGTGELFF.

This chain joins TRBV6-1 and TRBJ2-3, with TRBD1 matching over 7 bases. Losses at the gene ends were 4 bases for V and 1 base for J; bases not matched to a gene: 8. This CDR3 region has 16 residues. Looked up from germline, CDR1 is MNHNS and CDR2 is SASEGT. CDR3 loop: CASSGPTGTGTDTQYF. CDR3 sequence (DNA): TGTGCCAGCAGTGGCCCGACAGGGACGGGCACAGATACGCAGTATTTT.

CDR3 nucleotides: TGTGCCACCAGTGATTTTAAGGTCCCGGGCACCGGGGAGCTGTTTTTT. This codes for CATSDFKVPGTGELFF. This chain uses TRBV24-1 with TRBJ2-2; D is ambiguous. V was clipped by 1 base and J by 4 bases, with 12 bases between them. Looked up from germline, CDR1 is KGHDR and CDR2 is SFDVKD. The CDR3 length is 16 residues.

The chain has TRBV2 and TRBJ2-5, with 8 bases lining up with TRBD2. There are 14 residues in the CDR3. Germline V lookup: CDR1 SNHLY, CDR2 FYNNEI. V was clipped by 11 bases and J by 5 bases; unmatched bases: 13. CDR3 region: CAGHYGGARETQYF. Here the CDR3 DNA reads TGTGCCGGACATTACGGGGGGGCGAGGGAGACCCAGTACTTC.

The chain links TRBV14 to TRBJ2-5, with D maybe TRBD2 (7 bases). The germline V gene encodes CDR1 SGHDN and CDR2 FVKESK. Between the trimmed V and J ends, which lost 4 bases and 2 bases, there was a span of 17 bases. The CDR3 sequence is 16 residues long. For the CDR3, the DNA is TGTGCCAGCAGCCCCCTGGGGGGGGCGAAACAAGAGACCCAGTACTTC. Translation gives CASSPLGGAKQETQYF. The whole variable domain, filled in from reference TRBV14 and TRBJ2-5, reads EAGVTQFPSHSVIEKGQTVTLRCDPISGHDNLYWYRRVMGKEIKFLLHFVKESKQDESGMPNNRFLAERTGGTYSTLKVQPAELEDSGVYFCASSPLGGAKQETQYFGPGTRLLVL.

The CDR3 nucleotides read TGTGCCAGCTCACAGAACCCGGGGACTGAAGCTTTCTTT. Translated: CASSQNPGTEAFF. The rearrangement uses TRBV18 and TRBJ1-1, with D unresolved. The CDR3 is 13 amino acids. The germline gives CDR1 KGHSH, CDR2 LQKENI. Trimming took 4 bases from V and 5 from J, leaving 11 bases between them.

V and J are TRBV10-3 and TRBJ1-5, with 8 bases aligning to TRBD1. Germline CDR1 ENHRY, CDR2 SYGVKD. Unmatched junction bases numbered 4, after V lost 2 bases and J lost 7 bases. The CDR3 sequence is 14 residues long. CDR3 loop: CAISEDRGGQPQHF. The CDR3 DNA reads TGTGCCATCAGTGAGGACAGGGGTGGGCAGCCCCAGCATTTT.

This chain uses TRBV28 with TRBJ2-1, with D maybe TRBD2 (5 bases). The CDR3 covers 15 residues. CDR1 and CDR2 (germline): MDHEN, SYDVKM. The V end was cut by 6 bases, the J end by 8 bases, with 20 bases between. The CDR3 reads CASSRGRVGGHEQFF. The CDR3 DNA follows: TGTGCCAGCAGCCGCGGGCGGGTGGGTGGCCATGAGCAGTTCTTC.